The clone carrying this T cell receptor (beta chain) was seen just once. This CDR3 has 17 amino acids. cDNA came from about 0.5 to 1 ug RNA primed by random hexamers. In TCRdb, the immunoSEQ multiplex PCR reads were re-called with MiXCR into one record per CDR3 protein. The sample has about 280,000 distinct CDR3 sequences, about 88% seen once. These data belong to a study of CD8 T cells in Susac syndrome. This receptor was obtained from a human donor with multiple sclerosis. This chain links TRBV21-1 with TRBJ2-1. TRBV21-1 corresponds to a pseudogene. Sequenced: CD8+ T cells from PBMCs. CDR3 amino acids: CASSKAGRSPRYNEQFF. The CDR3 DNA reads TGTGCCAGCAGCAAGGCGGGTCGCTCACCTCGTTACAATGAGCAGTTCTTC.